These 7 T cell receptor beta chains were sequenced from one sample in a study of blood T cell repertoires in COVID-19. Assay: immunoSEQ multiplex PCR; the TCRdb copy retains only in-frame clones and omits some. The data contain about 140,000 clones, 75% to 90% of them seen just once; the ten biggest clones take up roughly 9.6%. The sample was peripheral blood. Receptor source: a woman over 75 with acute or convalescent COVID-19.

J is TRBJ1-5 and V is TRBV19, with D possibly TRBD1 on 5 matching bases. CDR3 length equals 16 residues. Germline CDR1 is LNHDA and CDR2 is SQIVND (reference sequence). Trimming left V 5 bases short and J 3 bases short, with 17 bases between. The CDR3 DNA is TGTGCCAGTAGTCTTCCCCGACAGATACTCAATCAGCCCCAGCATTTT. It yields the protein CASSLPRQILNQPQHF.

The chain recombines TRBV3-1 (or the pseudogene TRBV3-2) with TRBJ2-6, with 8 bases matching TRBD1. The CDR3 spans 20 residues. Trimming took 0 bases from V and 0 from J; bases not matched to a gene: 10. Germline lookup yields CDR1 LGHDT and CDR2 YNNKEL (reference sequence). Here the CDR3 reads CASSQDWGTGDSSGANVLTF. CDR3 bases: TGTGCCAGCAGCCAAGATTGGGGGACAGGCGATAGCTCTGGGGCCAACGTCCTGACTTTC.

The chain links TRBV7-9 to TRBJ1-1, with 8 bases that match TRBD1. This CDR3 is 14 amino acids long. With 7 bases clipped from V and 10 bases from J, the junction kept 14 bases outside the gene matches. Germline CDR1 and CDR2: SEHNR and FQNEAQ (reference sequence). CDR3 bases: TGTGCCAGCATCAAATCGACAGGGGACCTGAGAGCTTTCTTT. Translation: CASIKSTGDLRAFF.

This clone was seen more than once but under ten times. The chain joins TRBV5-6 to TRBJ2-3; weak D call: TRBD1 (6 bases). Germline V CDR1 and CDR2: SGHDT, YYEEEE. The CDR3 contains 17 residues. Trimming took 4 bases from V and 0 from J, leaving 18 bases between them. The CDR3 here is CASSPRRGRGSTDTQYF. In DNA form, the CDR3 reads TGTGCCAGCAGCCCCCGCCGGGGCAGGGGTAGCACAGATACGCAGTATTTT.

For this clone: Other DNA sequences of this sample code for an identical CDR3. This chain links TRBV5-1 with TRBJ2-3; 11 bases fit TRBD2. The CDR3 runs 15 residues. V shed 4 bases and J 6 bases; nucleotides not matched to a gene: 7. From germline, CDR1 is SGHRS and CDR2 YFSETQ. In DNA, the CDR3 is TGCGCCAGCAGCATAGGGACTAGCGGAGGGGATACGCAGTATTTT. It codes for CASSIGTSGGDTQYF.

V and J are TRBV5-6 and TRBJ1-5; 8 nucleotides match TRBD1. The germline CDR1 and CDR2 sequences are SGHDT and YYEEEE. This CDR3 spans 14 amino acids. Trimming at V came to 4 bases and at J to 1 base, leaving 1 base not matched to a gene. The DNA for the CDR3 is TGTGCCAGCAGCCGGGACAGGAGCAATCAGCCCCAGCATTTT. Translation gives CASSRDRSNQPQHF.

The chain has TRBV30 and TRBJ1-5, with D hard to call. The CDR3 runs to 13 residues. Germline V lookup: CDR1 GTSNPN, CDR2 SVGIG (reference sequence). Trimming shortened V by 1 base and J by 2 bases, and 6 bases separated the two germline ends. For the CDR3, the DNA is TGTGCCTGGAGTGACTCCGGCAATCAGCCCCAGCATTTT. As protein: CAWSDSGNQPQHF.